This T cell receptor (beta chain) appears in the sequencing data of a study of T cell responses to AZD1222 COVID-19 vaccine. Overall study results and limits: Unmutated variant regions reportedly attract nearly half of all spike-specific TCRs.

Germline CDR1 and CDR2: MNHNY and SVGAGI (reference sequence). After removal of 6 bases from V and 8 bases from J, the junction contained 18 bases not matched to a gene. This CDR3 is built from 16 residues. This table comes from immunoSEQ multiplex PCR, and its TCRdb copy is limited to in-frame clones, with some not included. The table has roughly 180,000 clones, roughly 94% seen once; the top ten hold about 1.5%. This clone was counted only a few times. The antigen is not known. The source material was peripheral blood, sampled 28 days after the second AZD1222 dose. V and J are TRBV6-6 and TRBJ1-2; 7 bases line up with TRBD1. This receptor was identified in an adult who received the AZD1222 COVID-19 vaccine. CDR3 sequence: CASRRPLLGGDEGYTF. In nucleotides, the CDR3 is TGTGCCAGCAGACGACCTTTACTAGGGGGCGACGAGGGCTACACCTTC.